This TCR beta chain was found in a study of T cells in Graves' hyperthyroidism and ophthalmopathy. Study conclusions and caveats: Within blood appeared most thyroid clonotypes that had expanded above 0.001. In the analysis, a 13 V-J model separated ophthalmopathy from stable hyperthyroidism.

The blood sample dates from first hyperthyroidism diagnosis, preceding any ophthalmopathy symptoms. Germline V gene lookup returns CDR1 MNHNS and CDR2 SASEGT. CDR3 length: 16 residues. Trimming removed 6 bases at V and 2 bases at J, with 19 bases between. Amplified TCR beta CDR3 regions derived from RNA transcripts. The HTBI primer set served for first-round RT-PCR of the TCR CDR3. Each CDR3 protein gets one entry after TCRdb re-called the multiplex PCR reads with MiXCR. The sample records some 300,000 distinct CDR3 sequences, approximately 12% being singletons. As concerns this clonotype: Its antigen is currently unknown.

This clonotype was obtained from a woman aged 25-40 years with Graves' hyperthyroidism that later progressed to Graves' ophthalmopathy. This rearrangement joins TRBV6-1 to TRBJ1-2; maybe TRBD1 (6 bases). The specimen sequenced was blood. CDR3 protein: CASSPQFGGNNYGYTF. The CDR3 DNA reads TGTGCCAGCAGCCCCCAATTTGGGGGCAACAACTATGGCTACACCTTC.